The 25 T cell receptor beta chains below all came from one sample that was sequenced in a study of vaccination effects on CD4 cells after COVID-19. CD4+ T cells were isolated after about nine days of culture. No antigen has been assigned to these receptors. Measured with immunoSEQ multiplex PCR; TCRdb has only the in-frame clones, and not every one. In the table there are about 58,000 clones, about 83% of which are singletons. The input for sequencing was CD4+ T cells from PBMCs cultured without peptide, taken before COVID-19 vaccination. These receptors were obtained from a human donor who received a COVID-19 vaccine.

The chain joins TRBV12-5 to TRBJ1-1; 9 bases are shared with TRBD1. V lost 6 bases to trimming and J lost 5 bases; unmatched junction nucleotides: 19. Germline V gene lookup returns CDR1 LGHNT and CDR2 FRNRAP. CDR3 size: 18 residues. The CDR3 loop reads CASGPSPGQGFVGTEAFF. In nucleotides, the CDR3 is TGTGCTAGTGGCCCCAGTCCGGGACAGGGTTTTGTTGGGACTGAAGCTTTCTTT. Looking up the rest from reference TRBV12-5 and TRBJ1-1 gives the full variable domain: DARVTQTPRHKVTEMGQEVTMRCQPILGHNTVFWYRQTMMQGLELLAYFRNRAPLDDSGMPKDRFSAEMPDATLATLKIQPSEPRDSAVYFCASGPSPGQGFVGTEAFFGQGTRLTVV.

This rearrangement joins TRBV6-1 to TRBJ1-4; no clear D gene. Per germline, CDR1 MNHNS and CDR2 SASEGT. This CDR3 has 16 residues. Trimming removed 4 bases at V and 0 bases at J, with 12 bases between. This CDR3 is CASSGYNLATNEKLFF. CDR3 bases: TGTGCCAGCAGTGGGTATAACCTCGCAACTAATGAAAAACTGTTTTTT.

The CDR3 DNA is TGTGCCACCAGTGATTCTGGACAGCGTGAAGCTTTCTTT. The encoded protein is CATSDSGQREAFF. V gene TRBV24-1 combines with J gene TRBJ1-1; D possibly corresponds to TRBD1 (6 bases). This CDR3 is 13 amino acids long. CDR1 is KGHDR and CDR2 is SFDVKD in the germline V gene. Trimming pared 2 bases from V and 7 bases from J, leaving 10 bases between.

The chain joins TRBV12-5 to TRBJ1-5; a weak D match, TRBD1 (5 bases). The CDR3 runs 15 residues. Trimming removed 6 bases from V and 1 base from J, with 13 bases in between. Germline CDR1 and CDR2: LGHNT and FRNRAP. This chain's CDR3 is CASGRGEASNQPQHF. The CDR3 DNA sequence: TGTGCTAGTGGAAGAGGGGAGGCAAGCAATCAGCCCCAGCATTTT.

The chain carries TRBV5-1 and TRBJ1-5; D is undetermined. With 0 bases removed from V and 5 bases from J, the gap between germline ends came to 6 bases. Germline V gene sequence: CDR1 SGHRS, CDR2 YFSETQ. CDR3 length equals 13 residues. The CDR3 DNA is TGCGCCAGCAGCTTGGGCGGGGATCAGCCCCAGCATTTT. It codes for CASSLGGDQPQHF.

The rearrangement joins TRBV5-1 to TRBJ2-7; no clear D. CDR1 is SGHRS and CDR2 is YFSETQ in the germline V gene. The CDR3 runs 13 residues. With 0 bases removed from V and 4 bases from J, the gap between germline ends came to 8 bases. The CDR3 loop is CASSLEPDYEQYV. CDR3 nucleotide sequence: TGCGCCAGCAGCTTGGAACCGGATTACGAGCAGTACGTC.

The CDR3 nucleotides read TGTGCCAGCAGTTACGTGGGACTAGCGTCTACGCAGCAGTACGTC. This encodes CASSYVGLASTQQYV. V usage is TRBV6-2 or TRBV6-3 and J usage is TRBJ2-7; 10 bases line up with TRBD2. Per germline, CDR1 MNHEY and CDR2 SVGEGT. This CDR3 is built from 15 residues. The V gene end was trimmed by 2 bases and the J gene end by 8 bases; junction bases not matched to a gene: 9.

The gene calls are TRBV28 and TRBJ1-4, with D perhaps TRBD1 (6 bases). Looked up from germline, CDR1 is MDHEN and CDR2 is SYDVKM. CDR3 length equals 16 residues. V gave up 6 bases and J gave up 3 bases, with 17 bases separating them. The CDR3 region has the DNA TGTGCCAGCAGACAGAAAGGGGGGGCAGCTAATGAAAAACTGTTTTTT. Residues: CASRQKGGAANEKLFF.

CDR3 amino acids: CASSLKQNTNTEAFF. The CDR3 bases are TGTGCCAGCTCACTTAAACAGAATACAAACACTGAAGCTTTCTTT. The V gene is TRBV18, the J gene TRBJ1-1; D not certain. Germline V gene lookup returns CDR1 KGHSH and CDR2 LQKENI. Trimming took 4 bases from V and 2 from J, leaving 14 bases between them. CDR3 length: 15 amino acids.

This clone was detected only once. V gene TRBV7-2 combines with J gene TRBJ2-7; 7 positions agree with TRBD1. Unmatched junction bases numbered 13, after V lost 4 bases and J lost 4 bases. The germline V gene has CDR1 SGHTA and CDR2 FQGNSA. This CDR3 is 16 amino acids long. The CDR3, as DNA: TGTGCCAGCAGCTACCAAGGACAGGCTTCGGCATACGAGCAGTACGTC. This gives the protein CASSYQGQASAYEQYV.

V gene TRBV19 combines with J gene TRBJ1-1; D might be TRBD1 (5 bases). Germline V gene sequence: CDR1 LNHDA, CDR2 SQIVND (reference sequence). The V end lost 7 bases, the J end lost 3 bases, and 18 bases lay between the germline ends. This CDR3 contains 15 residues. For the CDR3, the DNA is TGTGCCAGTACCCGGTTGCAAGGAGGGGACACTGAAGCTTTCTTT. Amino acid sequence: CASTRLQGGDTEAFF.

The V and J genes are TRBV6-4 and TRBJ2-1; 8 nucleotides match TRBD2. This CDR3 has 14 residues. After removal of 6 bases from V and 3 bases from J, the junction contained 4 bases not matched to a gene. Per the germline V gene, CDR1 is MRHNA and CDR2 is SNTAGT. The CDR3 loop reads CASSAGTSYNEQFF. In DNA, the CDR3 is TGTGCCAGCAGCGCCGGGACTAGCTACAATGAGCAGTTCTTC.

This clone was found once. V is TRBV19 and J is TRBJ2-7; D unresolved. V was clipped by 2 bases and J by 6 bases, with 14 bases between them. CDR1 and CDR2 from the germline V gene are LNHDA and SQIVND (reference sequence). The CDR3 sequence is 14 residues long. Here the CDR3 DNA reads TGTGCCAGTAGTATATCGTGGCAGTCCCCCGAGCAGTACGTC. Translation gives CASSISWQSPEQYV.

The rearrangement uses TRBV2 and TRBJ2-2, with D possibly being TRBD1 (6 bases). Looked up from germline, CDR1 is SNHLY and CDR2 is FYNNEI. Trimming pared 8 bases from V and 3 bases from J, leaving 13 bases between. This CDR3 contains 14 residues. This CDR3 reads CASRSGTHTGELFF. Written as DNA, the CDR3 is TGTGCCAGCCGCTCCGGGACACACACCGGGGAGCTGTTTTTT. Complete variable domain (other parts from reference TRBV2 and TRBJ2-2): EPEVTQTPSHQVTQMGQEVILRCVPISNHLYFYWYRQILGQKVEFLVSFYNNEISEKSEIFDDQFSVERPDGSNFTLKIRSTKLEDSAMYFCASRSGTHTGELFFGEGSRLTVL.

The genes are TRBV6-5 and TRBJ1-4; 10 bases agree with TRBD1. Unmatched junction bases numbered 5, after V lost 6 bases and J lost 7 bases. This CDR3 is built from 14 residues. Germline assignment: CDR1 MNHEY and CDR2 SVGAGI. The chain's CDR3 is CASSQDRGFEKLFF. The CDR3 nucleotides read TGTGCCAGCAGCCAGGACAGGGGGTTTGAAAAACTGTTTTTT.

In its sample, this clone was seen once. The V call is TRBV5-1, the J call TRBJ2-7; D ambiguous. The V end was cut by 0 bases, the J end by 6 bases, with 10 bases between. Germline V CDR1 and CDR2: SGHRS, YFSETQ. This CDR3 region has 13 residues. The CDR3: CASSLAWGGEQYV. In DNA, the CDR3 is TGCGCCAGCAGCTTGGCTTGGGGTGGCGAGCAGTACGTC.

The V gene is TRBV5-5, the J gene TRBJ2-1; 7 nucleotides match TRBD1. CDR3 length equals 16 residues. V shed 0 bases, J shed 4 bases, and the junction held 7 bases outside the gene matches. Germline V gene lookup returns CDR1 SGHKS and CDR2 YYEKEE (reference sequence). CDR3 DNA: TGTGCCAGCAGCTTGGCCCCAGGGGGTAGTTACAATGAGCAGTTCTTC. This translates into CASSLAPGGSYNEQFF.

V is TRBV6-6 and J is TRBJ2-2; D call uncertain. Trimming took 3 bases from V and 4 from J, leaving 15 bases between them. The CDR3 has 16 residues. CDR1 MNHNY and CDR2 SVGAGI come from the germline V gene (reference sequence). The CDR3 bases are TGTGCCAGCAGTTATGGTGTAGGTAGTAGCACCGGGGAGCTGTTTTTT. This codes for CASSYGVGSSTGELFF.

J is TRBJ1-2 and V is TRBV28, with D possibly TRBD1 on 5 matching bases. The CDR3 has 12 amino acids. Germline assignment: CDR1 MDHEN and CDR2 SYDVKM. Between the trimmed V and J ends, which lost 3 bases and 5 bases, there was a span of 7 bases. Here the CDR3 DNA reads TGTGCCAGCAGTTTGGGGGGTTATGGCTACACCTTC. This gives the protein CASSLGGYGYTF.

The V call is TRBV30, the J call TRBJ1-3, with TRBD1 matching 8 bases. Germline CDR1 is GTSNPN and CDR2 is SVGIG (reference sequence). V lost 0 bases and J lost 4; bases outside the gene matches: 11. The CDR3 runs 17 residues. The CDR3 nucleotides are TGTGCCTGGAGTGTACTATCAGGGGGCGATTTCGGAAACACCATATATTTT. Translating gives CAWSVLSGGDFGNTIYF. The complete variable domain, with remaining parts taken from reference TRBV30 and TRBJ1-3, reads SQTIHQWPATLVQPVGSPLSLECTVEGTSNPNLYWYRQAAGRGLQLLFYSVGIGQISSEVPQNLSASRPQDRQFILSSKKLLLSDSGFYLCAWSVLSGGDFGNTIYFGEGSWLTVV.

This clone showed up just once. The gene calls are TRBV20-1 and TRBJ2-1; 9 positions match TRBD1. This CDR3 has 16 amino acids. Looked up from germline, CDR1 is DFQATT and CDR2 is SNEGSKA (reference sequence). J gave up 4 bases and V 3 bases, and 10 bases lay outside the gene matches. The CDR3 region is CSASSPGQGDYNEQFF. In DNA form, the CDR3 reads TGCAGTGCTAGTTCCCCGGGACAGGGAGATTACAATGAGCAGTTCTTC.

The J gene is TRBJ2-5, the V gene TRBV7-3; D is possibly TRBD2 (6 bases). CDR1 is SGHTA and CDR2 is FQGTGA in the germline V gene. The CDR3 is 15 amino acids. V dropped 3 bases and J dropped 5 bases, with 16 bases sitting between them. CDR3 DNA sequence: TGTGCCAGCAGCTTGGCCGGGACCAGCGGGGAGACCCAGTACTTC. Its translation is CASSLAGTSGETQYF.

V and J are TRBV2 and TRBJ2-7; D not resolved. Germline V CDR1 and CDR2: SNHLY, FYNNEI. CDR3 length: 14 amino acids. V was cut by 6 bases and J by 7 bases, with 19 bases left in between. CDR3 residues: CASRARVGSVEQYV. The CDR3 nucleotides read TGTGCCAGCAGAGCCCGGGTGGGGTCGGTGGAGCAGTACGTC.

This chain uses TRBV3-1 (or the pseudogene TRBV3-2) with TRBJ1-6, with D possibly being TRBD1 (6 bases). Between the trimmed V and J ends, which lost 4 bases and 6 bases, there was a span of 16 bases. Germline loops: CDR1 LGHDT, CDR2 YNNKEL (reference sequence). CDR3 length equals 16 residues. CDR3 loop: CASSPRTGTFNSPLHF. As DNA, the CDR3 is TGTGCCAGCAGCCCCCGAACAGGGACCTTTAATTCACCCCTCCACTTT.

V and J are TRBV6-6 and TRBJ1-1; weak D call: TRBD1 (5 bases). The CDR3 runs to 15 residues. From germline, CDR1 is MNHNY and CDR2 SVGAGI (reference sequence). The V end was cut by 2 bases, the J end by 3 bases, with 13 bases between. The CDR3 here is CASSYAGRRDTEAFF. The CDR3 DNA reads TGTGCCAGCAGTTACGCAGGGCGCAGGGACACTGAAGCTTTCTTT.